This TCR beta chain was recovered during a study of blood T cell repertoires in COVID-19. Study background: Samples representing acute and convalescent COVID-19 were sourced from the United States, Italy and Spain.

It was during active infection that Seattle patients were enrolled and then longitudinally followed. Authors' processing steps: Estimates of nucleated cell counts were drawn from the amplification of reference gene primers. Repertoires were generated with immunoSEQ multiplex PCR, while TCRdb's copy carries only in-frame clones and drops some. V, J and clone size reflect that table, while D and trimming were determined from the DNA. In the table there are about 170,000 clones, around 84% of which are singletons. The V end lost 2 bases, the J end lost 1 base, and 7 bases lay between the germline ends. The CDR3 sequence is 14 residues long. CDR1 SEHNR and CDR2 FQNEAQ come from the germline V gene (reference sequence).

Material for sequencing was peripheral blood. The clonotype was recovered from a woman in her seventies with COVID-19, enrolled during active disease. The chain joins TRBV7-9 to TRBJ2-3; TRBD1 is a possible D gene (5 bases). The CDR3 bases are TGTGCCAGCAGCTTAAAACAGGGCACAGATACGCAGTATTTT. It specifies CASSLKQGTDTQYF. The variable domain in full, completed from reference TRBV7-9 and TRBJ2-3, reads DTGVSQNPRHKITKRGQNVTFRCDPISEHNRLYWYRQTLGQGPEFLTYFQNEAQLEKSRLLSDRFSAERPKGSFSTLEIQRTEQGDSAMYLCASSLKQGTDTQYFGPGTRLTVL.